These T cell receptor beta chains were read from a single sample in a study of shared clonotypes between healthy human individuals. Libraries were prepared by immunoSEQ multiplex PCR; TCRdb keeps only in-frame clonotypes and omits some of them. This table has roughly 760,000 clones, approximately 74% appearing once. The source material was memory CD4+ T cells sorted from blood. These receptors all stem from a young woman in good health. Each CDR3 is given with its conserved first and last residue. The D gene is left open where the match is weak. Size values are once, few and many counts, or a class for expanded clones, and some rows have none.

V gene,D gene,clone size,J gene,CDR3 protein,CDR3 DNA
TRBV5-1,-,-,TRBJ1-1,CASSLTVNTEAFF,TGCGCCAGCAGCCTGACGGTGAACACTGAAGCTTTCTTT
TRBV5-1,TRBD1,-,TRBJ1-1,CASSGLQGAPEAFF,TGCGCCAGCAGCGGATTACAGGGGGCGCCTGAAGCTTTCTTT
TRBV15,-,-,TRBJ2-7,CATSSGTVAYEQYF,TGTGCCACCAGCTCCGGGACGGTAGCCTACGAGCAGTACTTC
TRBV4-2,-,once,TRBJ2-3,CASSQAERTDTQYF,TGTGCCAGCAGCCAAGCTGAGAGGACAGATACGCAGTATTTT
TRBV25-1,TRBD1,-,TRBJ2-7,CASSEPGTGGNEQYF,TGTGCCAGCTCAGAGCCCGGGACAGGGGGCAACGAGCAGTACTTC
TRBV12-5,TRBD1,-,TRBJ1-3,CASGLRRGHGNTIYF,TGTGCTAGTGGTTTGAGGAGGGGGCATGGAAACACCATATATTTT
TRBV27,-,-,TRBJ2-7,CASSLRPGIGQYF,TGTGCCAGCAGTTTAAGACCCGGGATCGGGCAGTACTTC
TRBV14,-,-,TRBJ1-1,CASSQARTEAFF,TGTGCCAGCAGCCAAGCCAGGACTGAAGCTTTCTTT
TRBV10-3,TRBD2,-,TRBJ2-3,CAISDRTSGRTDTQYF,TGTGCCATCAGTGATAGGACTAGCGGACGCACAGATACGCAGTATTTT
TRBV9,-,-,TRBJ2-1,CASSGGSAGYNEQFF,TGTGCCAGCAGCGGTGGGAGCGCCGGCTACAATGAGCAGTTCTTC
TRBV7-8,-,-,TRBJ1-1,CASSLERVSEAFF,TGTGCCAGCAGCTTAGAAAGGGTATCTGAAGCTTTCTTT
TRBV10-3,-,once,TRBJ2-7,CAIGGTYEQYF,TGTGCCATCGGCGGGACCTACGAGCAGTACTTC
TRBV7-9,-,-,TRBJ2-1,CASSLGTLQNEQFF,TGTGCCAGCAGCCTGGGAACTTTACAGAATGAGCAGTTCTTC
TRBV27,-,-,TRBJ2-7,CASSLRPEGSYEQYF,TGTGCCAGCAGTCTCCGCCCCGAGGGCTCCTACGAGCAGTACTTC
TRBV4-1,-,-,TRBJ1-2,CASSQAFTGSRGYTF,TGCGCCAGCAGCCAAGCCTTCACAGGGTCTAGAGGCTACACCTTC
TRBV28,TRBD1,-,TRBJ2-3,CASSLWEGTAPDTQYF,TGTGCCAGCAGTTTATGGGAAGGGACAGCCCCAGATACGCAGTATTTT
TRBV4-1,-,-,TRBJ1-2,CASSQDLIRARGGYGYTF,TGCGCCAGCAGCCAAGATCTCATTCGCGCCAGGGGTGGGTATGGCTACACCTTC
TRBV6-1,-,-,TRBJ2-4,CASSEGNRLYNIQYF,TGTGCCAGCAGTGAGGGTAATAGATTGTACAACATTCAGTACTTC
TRBV11-2,TRBD2,few,TRBJ2-5,CASSSGLAGVRAGETQYF,TGTGCCAGCAGCTCGGGACTAGCGGGAGTTAGGGCTGGGGAGACCCAGTACTTC
TRBV7-8,-,-,TRBJ2-7,CASSLAALEQYF,TGTGCCAGCAGCTTAGCCGCTCTCGAGCAGTACTTC
TRBV9,TRBD2,-,TRBJ2-4,CASSPRTSGTQYF,TGTGCCAGCAGCCCCCGGACTAGCGGAACACAGTACTTC
TRBV6-5,TRBD1,-,TRBJ1-5,CASSYTTGDNQPQHF,TGTGCCAGCAGTTACACGACAGGGGACAATCAGCCCCAGCATTTT
TRBV11-2,-,-,TRBJ1-1,CASKLQRNTEAFF,TGTGCCAGCAAATTACAGCGGAACACTGAAGCTTTCTTT
TRBV6-1,TRBD1,-,TRBJ2-7,CASSSGQTYEQYF,TGTGCCAGCAGCTCGGGACAGACCTACGAGCAGTACTTC
TRBV28,TRBD2,-,TRBJ2-7,CASSTHTGGNEQYF,TGTGCCAGCAGTACACACACGGGGGGAAACGAGCAGTACTTC
TRBV18,-,-,TRBJ2-2,CASSPNSETGELFF,TGTGCCAGCTCACCAAACAGCGAGACCGGGGAGCTGTTTTTT
TRBV21-1,-,few,TRBJ2-7,CASSIRLGASVLEQYF,TGTGCCAGCAGCATACGTTTAGGCGCTAGCGTCCTCGAGCAGTACTTC